This TCR beta chain came from a study of cytomegalovirus exposure and HLA in healthy donors. Background on the study: T cells numbering around 190 million yielded more than 95 million unique TCR beta sequences in an earlier analysis. The study's early data release held 80 million to 95 million unique TCRs from HLA-typed donors.

The V and J ends lost 6 bases and 0 bases respectively, with 20 bases between them. Germline CDR1 reads MNHEY; CDR2 reads SMNVEV (reference sequence). This CDR3 has 18 residues. This cohort consisted of healthy bone marrow donors. It was with 60 Vbeta and 13 Jbeta primers that the PCR ran. The protocol was immunoSEQ multiplex PCR, while the TCRdb copy is restricted to in-frame clones and leaves out a portion. The repertoire holds 55,000 to 70,000 clones, with 74% as singletons. The source of this sequence is a woman aged 60-75 years in good health and CMV-seropositive. This sequence joins TRBV27 and TRBJ1-4; D not resolved. The sample consisted of PBMCs. The CDR3 DNA reads as TGTGCCAGCAGATCCAATTCTTGGACGGGATCAACTAATGAAAAACTGTTTTTT. Translation: CASRSNSWTGSTNEKLFF.